This T cell receptor (beta chain) is from a study of cytomegalovirus exposure and HLA in healthy donors. Study-wide context: One earlier analysis, a look at 180 million or so T cells, found some 110 million unique TCR beta sequences. Study results and caveats: Rare sequences made up most TCRs, while some public TCRs were found in many donors. Among TCR beta chains of equal frequency, HLA-associated ones were more clonally expanded in a later analysis. For TCR beta chains, V- and J-gene trimming was later linked to a missense DCLRE1C variant.

Comments on this clone: Its specificity is not known.

The PCR was carried out with 60 Vbeta primers and 13 Jbeta primers. TCRdb keeps only in-frame clones here, not all; method: immunoSEQ multiplex PCR. The sample lists tens of thousands of clones, 76% seen once, with 1.4% in the top ten. The CDR3 is 13 residues long. Germline-derived CDR1 and CDR2 are MDHEN and SYDVKM. V dropped 11 bases and J dropped 1 base, with 15 bases sitting between them. Sequencing was performed on PBMCs. The TCR sequence derives from a male donor in good health and CMV-seronegative. The chain is built from TRBV28 and TRBJ2-7; TRBD2 is a possible D gene (6 bases). CDR3 region: CAGSTGTSYEQYF. The CDR3 coding sequence is TGTGCCGGAAGTACCGGGACTTCCTACGAGCAGTACTTC.